The 22 T cell receptor beta chains below come from one sample, sequenced in a study of T cells in tumors after PD-1 blockade. Libraries were prepared by immunoSEQ multiplex PCR; TCRdb keeps only in-frame clonotypes and omits some of them. The top ten hold around 15% of the sample, which has roughly 47,000 clones, 79% seen once. The specimen was PBMCs, collected before anti-PD-1 treatment. The receptors here all came from a human donor with basal cell carcinoma.

The chain carries TRBV5-1 and TRBJ1-4, with TRBD1 as a possible D gene (6 bases). The CDR3 consists of 16 residues. Trimming took off 1 base at V and 5 bases at J, with 15 bases between the two ends. Germline V lookup: CDR1 SGHRS, CDR2 YFSETQ. CDR3 sequence (DNA): TGCGCCAGCAGCTTGACGGGGGGCAGTTCGAATGAAAAACTGTTTTTT. Translated: CASSLTGGSSNEKLFF.

This clone was counted a few times. The CDR3 is CSVEDSAVTGEKLFF. CDR3 bases: TGCAGCGTTGAAGATTCGGCCGTTACGGGTGAAAAACTGTTTTTT. The chain links TRBV29-1 to TRBJ1-4; no clear D. The germline V gene encodes CDR1 SQVTM and CDR2 ANQGSEA. V was pared by 0 bases and J by 7 bases, with 15 bases between. This CDR3 region has 15 residues.

This clone was counted a single time. The V and J genes are TRBV5-1 and TRBJ1-2, with TRBD1 identical over 7 bases. Germline trimming cut 0 bases from V and 7 bases from J; bases unmatched to any gene: 3. The CDR3 extends over 13 amino acids. Germline V gene sequence: CDR1 SGHRS, CDR2 YFSETQ. This chain's CDR3 is CASSLVTGSGYTF. The CDR3 DNA reads as TGCGCCAGCAGCTTGGTGACAGGGTCTGGCTACACCTTC.

The CDR3 nucleotides read TGCGCCAGCACCACCCAAACGGCCAACGTCCTGACTTTC. Protein: CASTTQTANVLTF. V gene TRBV5-1 combines with J gene TRBJ2-6; the D is unclear. There are 13 residues in the CDR3. Germline-derived CDR1 and CDR2 are SGHRS and YFSETQ. Deletions cut 6 bases from V and 6 bases from J, with 10 bases between.

The chain is built from TRBV19 and TRBJ1-3; D remains unclear. CDR1 LNHDA and CDR2 SQIVND come from the germline V gene (reference sequence). The CDR3 has 16 amino acids. V was cut by 3 bases and J by 0 bases, with 12 bases left in between. For the CDR3, the DNA is TGTGCCAGTAGTATCAGTGCGCCTAACTCTGGAAACACCATATATTTT. As protein: CASSISAPNSGNTIYF. The full variable domain, its missing parts supplied by reference TRBV19 and TRBJ1-3, is DGGITQSPKYLFRKEGQNVTLSCEQNLNHDAMYWYRQDPGQGLRLIYYSQIVNDFQKGDIAEGYSVSREKKESFPLTVTSAQKNPTAFYLCASSISAPNSGNTIYFGEGSWLTVV.

V is TRBV10-2 and J is TRBJ1-1; the D is unclear. Germline V CDR1 and CDR2: WSHSY, SAAADI. CDR3 length equals 16 residues. With 1 base removed from V and 5 bases from J, the gap between germline ends came to 17 bases. The CDR3: CASSELGGSTRTEAFF. The CDR3 DNA follows: TGCGCCAGCAGTGAGTTGGGAGGGAGTACGAGGACTGAAGCTTTCTTT.

In this sample, this clone turned up a few times. The chain uses TRBV28 and TRBJ1-2, with D perhaps TRBD1 (6 bases). Germline values: CDR1 MDHEN, CDR2 SYDVKM. This CDR3 spans 13 amino acids. Trimming removed 8 bases from V and 6 bases from J, with 16 bases in between. DNA for the CDR3: TGTGCCAGCCTCCGGGGGCCCGCCAATGGCTACACCTTC. It yields the protein CASLRGPANGYTF.

The chain has TRBV7-3 and TRBJ1-1; 10 nucleotides line up with TRBD1. This CDR3 has 13 residues. Germline lookup yields CDR1 SGHTA and CDR2 FQGTGA. The trim removed 3 bases at V and 8 bases at J, leaving 3 bases unmatched. CDR3 protein: CASSLDRGREAFF. The CDR3 region has the DNA TGTGCCAGCAGCTTGGACAGGGGGAGAGAAGCTTTCTTT. Full variable domain (missing parts from reference TRBV7-3 and TRBJ1-1): GAGVSQTPSNKVTEKGKYVELRCDPISGHTALYWYRQSLGQGPEFLIYFQGTGAADDSGLPNDRFFAVRPEGSVSTLKIQRTERGDSAVYLCASSLDRGREAFFGQGTRLTVV.

The rearrangement links TRBV6-4 to TRBJ2-1, with a weak D call TRBD1 (6 bases). The germline gives CDR1 MRHNA, CDR2 SNTAGT. Trimming cost V 4 bases and J 9 bases, with 13 bases left between them. This CDR3 comprises 13 residues. This chain's CDR3 is CASSATGISEQFF. DNA for the CDR3: TGTGCCAGCAGTGCAACAGGGATAAGTGAGCAGTTCTTC.

The V call is TRBV29-1, the J call TRBJ2-7; 11 bases map to TRBD2. The CDR3 has 14 amino acids. CDR1 SQVTM and CDR2 ANQGSEA come from the germline V gene. The V segment lost 6 bases and the J segment 3 bases; nucleotides outside the gene matches: 7. CDR3 sequence: CSVALGTSGYEQYF. CDR3 sequence (DNA): TGCAGCGTGGCCCTCGGGACTAGCGGCTACGAGCAGTACTTC.

The chain combines TRBV7-9 with TRBJ2-6, with unresolved D. The V and J ends lost 1 base and 0 bases respectively, with 10 bases between them. Germline CDR1 reads SEHNR; CDR2 reads FQNEAQ (reference sequence). CDR3 length: 17 amino acids. CDR3 residues: CASSLGEIRSGANVLTF. The CDR3 DNA reads TGTGCCAGCAGCTTAGGAGAGATCCGCTCTGGGGCCAACGTCCTGACTTTC.

This chain connects TRBV2 to TRBJ2-6; D gene uncertain. Trimming cost V 9 bases and J 0 bases, with 12 bases left between them. Germline CDR1 SNHLY, CDR2 FYNNEI. The CDR3 is 15 residues long. CDR3 sequence: CARLFRSSGANVLTF. The CDR3 nucleotides are TGTGCCAGATTGTTCCGGAGCTCTGGGGCCAACGTCCTGACTTTC.

This chain links TRBV5-4 with TRBJ1-6; D might be TRBD1 (5 bases). Trimming pared 2 bases from V and 7 bases from J, leaving 10 bases between. The V gene's germline CDR1 is SGHNT and CDR2 YYREEE (reference sequence). This CDR3 is built from 14 residues. The CDR3 spells CASSLDGTNSPLHF. The CDR3 coding sequence is TGTGCCAGCAGCTTAGACGGGACCAATTCACCCCTCCACTTT.

The rearrangement joins TRBV3-1 (or the pseudogene TRBV3-2) to TRBJ1-1; unclear D gene. CDR3 length: 13 amino acids. Germline CDR1 reads LGHDT; CDR2 reads YNNKEL (reference sequence). Trimming cost V 1 base and J 4 bases, with 7 bases left between them. CDR3 amino acids: CASSQVGSTEAFF. CDR3 DNA: TGTGCCAGCAGCCAAGTCGGGAGCACTGAAGCTTTCTTT.

The rearrangement links TRBV7-9 to TRBJ2-7; 8 nucleotides match TRBD2. With V trimmed by 4 bases and J by 1 base, 3 bases remained unmatched. Germline values: CDR1 SEHNR, CDR2 FQNEAQ (reference sequence). The CDR3 sequence is 14 residues long. CDR3 coding DNA: TGTGCCAGCAGCTCCCTAGCGGGTTCCTACGAGCAGTACTTC. Its translation is CASSSLAGSYEQYF.

The genes are TRBV29-1 and TRBJ2-7, with 7 bases lining up with TRBD1. Germline V CDR1 and CDR2: SQVTM, ANQGSEA. J lost 5 bases, V lost 6 bases, and 7 bases had no gene match. The CDR3 extends over 12 amino acids. The CDR3 loop is CSVYTGDHEQYF. The CDR3 bases are TGCAGCGTGTATACAGGGGACCACGAGCAGTACTTC.

This chain links TRBV10-3 with TRBJ2-2; weak D call: TRBD1 (8 bases). This CDR3 region has 15 residues. Germline CDR1 ENHRY, CDR2 SYGVKD. V gave up 5 bases and J gave up 9 bases, with 19 bases separating them. CDR3: CAISQSGTGGWELFF. CDR3 nucleotide sequence: TGTGCCATCAGTCAAAGCGGGACAGGTGGATGGGAGCTGTTTTTT.

This clone was seen more than once but under ten times. The chain combines TRBV5-5 with TRBJ2-7; D call uncertain. Trimming removed 3 bases at V and 7 bases at J, with 20 bases between. Germline-derived CDR1 and CDR2 are SGHKS and YYEKEE (reference sequence). The CDR3 loop spans 15 amino acids. The CDR3 DNA reads TGTGCCAGCAGCTCGCCTGAGGCAGGTTCCCTAGAGCAGTACTTC. The encoded protein is CASSSPEAGSLEQYF.

The rearrangement uses TRBV7-9 and TRBJ2-3; 11 bases map to TRBD1. CDR1 and CDR2 (germline): SEHNR, FQNEAQ (reference sequence). J gave up 7 bases and V 0 bases, and 12 bases lay outside the gene matches. This CDR3 comprises 18 residues. In DNA, the CDR3 is TGTGCCAGCAGCTTAGCGGAAACAAGGACAGGGGGCGGATATACGCAGTATTTT. Translation gives CASSLAETRTGGGYTQYF. The variable domain in full, with the rest retrieved from reference TRBV7-9 and TRBJ2-3, is DTGVSQNPRHKITKRGQNVTFRCDPISEHNRLYWYRQTLGQGPEFLTYFQNEAQLEKSRLLSDRFSAERPKGSFSTLEIQRTEQGDSAMYLCASSLAETRTGGGYTQYFGPGTRLTVL.

The chain uses TRBV4-1 and TRBJ1-5; TRBD1 matches 7 bases. The V and J ends lost 3 bases and 6 bases, in that order; junction bases with no gene match: 14. Germline V gives CDR1 MGHRA, CDR2 YSYEKL. The CDR3 consists of 17 residues. The CDR3 DNA reads as TGCGCCAGCAGCCACCCCACCCCCGACAGGGAAGTTCAGCCCCAGCATTTT. This translates into CASSHPTPDREVQPQHF.

The rearrangement joins TRBV6-6 to TRBJ1-1; D uncertain. Germline loops: CDR1 MNHNY, CDR2 SVGAGI (reference sequence). The CDR3 is 14 residues long. The V end was cut by 10 bases, the J end by 0 bases, with 15 bases between. The CDR3, as DNA: TGTGCCACTCGGGGATCCAGCATGAACACTGAAGCTTTCTTT. This sequence encodes CATRGSSMNTEAFF.

The chain has TRBV2 and TRBJ2-7; the D is unclear. The length of the CDR3 is 11 residues. Trimming left V 7 bases short and J 1 base short, with 5 bases between. The germline CDR1 and CDR2 sequences are SNHLY and FYNNEI. The CDR3 loop is CASKQSYEQYF. DNA for the CDR3: TGTGCCAGCAAACAATCCTACGAGCAGTACTTC.